A selection of T cell receptor beta chains follows, all from one sample in a study of breast tumors, draining lymph nodes, adjacent tissues. TCRdb processed the multiplex PCR reads anew with MiXCR; each CDR3 protein has one entry. This repertoire shows 21,000 or so distinct CDR3 sequences, around 41% found once; its top ten account for approximately 25%. The specimen sequenced was breast tumor tissue. These receptors came from a female donor with breast cancer. Some clones in this sample may be carry-over from other donors' samples. Each CDR3 is given with its conserved first and last residue. D genes are given only for firm matches. Expanded clones get a size class; other rows say once, few or many, or leave the size out.

CDR3 length	D gene	clone size	V gene	J gene	CDR3 protein	CDR3 DNA
13	NA	NA	TRBV29-1	TRBJ1-2	CSIEGTGHYGCTF	NA
15	NA	NA	TRBV15	TRBJ2-3	CATSRRAEYTDTQYF	TGTGCCACCAGCAGGAGGGCGGAATACACAGATACGCAGTATTTT
16	TRBD1	few	TRBV4-1	TRBJ2-1	CASSQVRDRGRGEQFF	TGCGCCAGCAGCCAGGTTAGGGACAGGGGGCGCGGTGAGCAGTTCTTC
12	TRBD2	NA	TRBV7-8	TRBJ2-5	CASSFTGRGQYF	TGTGCCAGCAGCTTCACCGGGAGGGGCCAGTACTTC
13	NA	few	TRBV18	TRBJ2-7	CASSPDIYYEQYF	TGTGCCAGCTCACCGGATATATACTACGAGCAGTACTTC
13	NA	many	TRBV7-8	TRBJ2-4	CASSLGRSGTQYF	TGTGCCAGCAGCTTAGGCCGCTCTGGTACTCAGTACTTC
12	TRBD1	many	TRBV30	TRBJ1-2	CAWGTGVGGYTF	TGTGCCTGGGGTACAGGGGTTGGTGGCTACACCTTC
10	NA	NA	TRBV29-1	TRBJ1-4	CSVGGEKLFF	TGCAGCGTTGGAGGTGAAAAACTGTTTTTT
15	TRBD1	many	TRBV7-8	TRBJ1-5	CASSFETGGTQPQHF	TGTGCCAGCAGCTTTGAGACAGGGGGCACTCAGCCCCAGCATTTT
15	TRBD2	few	TRBV2	TRBJ2-3	CASRELAGASDTQYF	TGTGCCAGCAGAGAACTAGCGGGAGCATCAGATACGCAGTATTTT
14	TRBD1	NA	TRBV7-2	TRBJ2-7	CASSPRDRGGEQYF	TGTGCCAGCAGCCCCCGGGACAGGGGGGGCGAGCAGTACTTC
10	TRBD2	NA	TRBV20-1	TRBJ2-5	CRLAGGAQYF	TGCAGATTAGCGGGCGGGGCCCAGTACTTC
15	TRBD1	NA	TRBV25-1	TRBJ1-2	CASSDWDSSNYGYTF	TGTGCCAGCAGTGACTGGGACAGTAGTAACTATGGCTACACCTTC
13	TRBD2	many	TRBV7-2	TRBJ2-1	CASSLTSDYEQFF	TGTGCCAGCAGCTTAACTAGCGACTATGAGCAGTTCTTC
14	TRBD1	NA	TRBV20-1	TRBJ1-5	CSARGGQVNPPQHF	TGCAGTGCTAGAGGGGGACAGGTCAATCCGCCCCAGCATTTT
15	TRBD1	many	TRBV7-2	TRBJ1-2	CASSPGTGSFYGYTF	TGTGCCAGCAGCCCCGGGACAGGTTCCTTCTATGGCTACACCTTC
12	NA	NA	TRBV27	TRBJ2-7	CASSLWGDEQYF	TGTGCCAGCAGTTTATGGGGGGACGAGCAGTACTTC
13	TRBD1	NA	TRBV20-1	TRBJ2-5	CSVRWDREETQYF	TGCAGTGTCAGGTGGGACAGGGAAGAGACCCAGTACTTC
14	NA	NA	TRBV4-1	TRBJ1-2	CASSQDATRYGYTF	TGCGCCAGCAGCCAAGATGCCACTCGGTACGGCTACACCTTC
11	NA	NA	TRBV12-3/TRBV12-4	TRBJ2-7	CASSGDGEQYF	TGTGCCAGCAGCGGGGACGGCGAGCAGTACTTC
13	NA	NA	TRBV6-1	TRBJ1-2	CAGRTVANYGYTF	TGTGCCGGCCGGACAGTGGCTAACTATGGCTACACCTTC
14	TRBD1	NA	TRBV5-5	TRBJ1-5	CASSPLTGDQPQHF	TGTGCCAGCAGCCCTCTCACAGGGGATCAGCCCCAGCATTTT
15	NA	NA	TRBV12-3/TRBV12-4	TRBJ1-2	CASSFASGGLYGYTF	TGTGCCAGCAGTTTCGCGTCAGGCGGTCTCTATGGCTACACCTTC
17	TRBD1	NA	TRBV27	TRBJ1-5	CASSLSSGQGSNQPQHF	TGTGCCAGCAGTTTATCGTCCGGACAGGGGAGCAATCAGCCCCAGCATTTT
16	NA	few	TRBV19	TRBJ2-3	CASSPGPRVSTDTQYF	TGTGCCAGTAGTCCTGGTCCGCGTGTGAGCACAGATACGCAGTATTTT
14	TRBD2	many	TRBV20-1	TRBJ2-1	CSASGGGAYNEQFF	TGCAGTGCTAGTGGCGGGGGGGCCTACAATGAGCAGTTCTTC
14	NA	NA	TRBV9	TRBJ2-5	CASSVSSGAETQYF	TGTGCCAGCAGCGTATCATCAGGGGCCGAGACCCAGTACTTC
11	NA	many	TRBV2	TRBJ2-1	CASMPFDEQFF	TGTGCCAGCATGCCTTTCGATGAGCAGTTCTTC
14	NA	NA	TRBV12-3/TRBV12-4	TRBJ1-2	CASSFLQGWRGYTF	TGTGCCAGCAGTTTCTTGCAGGGGTGGAGGGGCTACACCTTC
16	NA	NA	TRBV12-5	TRBJ2-5	CASGLFALEGQETQYF	TGTGCTAGTGGTTTGTTCGCTCTCGAGGGGCAAGAGACCCAGTACTTC
16	NA	many	TRBV7-9	TRBJ1-3	CASSLETTGSGNTIYF	TGTGCCAGCAGCTTAGAAACGACCGGCTCTGGAAACACCATATATTTT
14	NA	many	TRBV7-2	TRBJ1-5	CASSLEGADSPQHF	TGTGCCAGCAGCTTAGAGGGTGCAGACTCGCCCCAGCATTTT
14	NA	medium-sized	TRBV25-1	TRBJ2-7	CASSESPGFYEQYF	TGTGCCAGCAGTGAATCCCCAGGTTTCTACGAGCAGTACTTC
15	NA	NA	TRBV30	TRBJ1-6	CAWSSQGQRNSPLHF	TGTGCCTGGAGTTCCCAAGGACAGCGTAATTCACCCCTCCACTTT
14	NA	NA	TRBV12-3/TRBV12-4	TRBJ2-7	CASSPVKGAYEQYF	TGTGCCAGCAGTCCAGTTAAGGGGGCCTACGAGCAGTACTTC
14	NA	few	TRBV9	TRBJ1-5	CASSEDGVRQPQHF	TGTGCCAGCAGCGAGGACGGTGTCCGTCAGCCCCAGCATTTT
14	NA	NA	TRBV7-2	TRBJ1-6	CASSPRMGNSPLHF	TGTGCCAGCAGCCCTCGCATGGGAAATTCACCCCTCCACTTT
16	NA	medium-sized	TRBV18	TRBJ2-5	CASSRPGVRYQETQYF	TGTGCCAGCTCTCGGCCCGGCGTTCGCTATCAAGAGACCCAGTACTTC
15	NA	many	TRBV6-5	TRBJ2-7	CASSSPGRSSYEQYF	TGTGCCAGCAGTTCCCCGGGACGGTCCTCCTACGAGCAGTACTTC
16	TRBD2	few	TRBV7-2	TRBJ2-7	CASSYGYGRGGYEQYF	TGTGCCAGCAGCTACGGGTACGGGAGGGGTGGCTACGAGCAGTACTTC
15	NA	NA	TRBV7-9	TRBJ2-1	CASSRGGGFNNEQFF	TGTGCCAGCAGCCGGGGAGGGGGTTTTAACAATGAGCAGTTCTTC
15	TRBD2	few	TRBV6-2/TRBV6-3	TRBJ2-7	CASSSWLAETYEQYF	TGTGCCAGCAGTTCTTGGCTAGCGGAGACCTACGAGCAGTACTTC
15	NA	many	TRBV12-3/TRBV12-4	TRBJ1-2	CASSPQGPGGSGYTF	TGTGCCAGCAGTCCGCAGGGGCCGGGCGGATCCGGCTACACCTTC
15	NA	many	TRBV18	TRBJ1-4	CASSPEQYYGEKLFF	TGTGCCAGCTCACCGGAACAGTATTATGGTGAAAAACTGTTTTTT
14	NA	once	TRBV29-1	TRBJ2-3	CSVEADRETGYADF	TGCAGCGTTGAAGCGGACCGCGAAACCGGATACGCAGATTTT
14	NA	NA	TRBV10-3	TRBJ1-3	CAISEGGAGNTIYF	TGTGCCATCAGTGAGGGGGGGGCTGGAAACACCATATATTTT
15	NA	few	TRBV10-1	TRBJ2-4	CASSRGGRRGNIQYF	TGCGCCAGCAGTAGGGGGGGCCGTAGAGGAAACATTCAGTACTTC
15	TRBD1	many	TRBV7-2	TRBJ1-2	CASSLERRAGGGYPF	TGTGCCAGCAGCTTAGAAAGGCGGGCAGGGGGTGGCTACCCCTTC
15	NA	medium-sized	TRBV5-1	TRBJ2-2	CASSLVDPSTGELFF	TGCGCCAGCAGCTTGGTGGACCCTAGCACCGGGGAGCTGTTTTTT
11	NA	NA	TRBV2	TRBJ2-7	CASSQHYEQYF	TGTGCCAGCAGTCAGCATTACGAGCAGTACTTC
23	NA	NA	TRBV24-1	TRBJ1-5	CATSDSGETQYFGPGTHGDTQHF	NA
22	TRBD2	NA	TRBV14	TRBJ2-1	CASSQMGTWGLAELPSYNEQFF	TGTGCCAGCAGCCAAATGGGCACCTGGGGACTAGCGGAACTACCCTCCTACAATGAGCAGTTCTTC
13	NA	few	TRBV20-1	TRBJ1-2	CSAELPAAYGYTF	TGCAGTGCCGAACTCCCAGCTGCCTATGGCTACACCTTC
13	NA	NA	TRBV7-9	TRBJ2-7	CASSFAPYYEQYF	TGCGCCAGCAGCTTCGCGCCTTACTACGAGCAGTACTTC
12	NA	many	TRBV7-9	TRBJ1-5	CASSLEDQPQHF	TGTGCCAGCAGCTTAGAGGACCAGCCCCAGCATTTT
13	NA	medium-sized	TRBV5-1	TRBJ2-5	CASSLAGLETQYF	TGCGCCAGCAGCTTGGCGGGGTTGGAGACCCAGTACTTC
15	TRBD1	NA	TRBV12-3/TRBV12-4	TRBJ1-2	CASYLRQGADYGYTF	TGTGCCAGCTACCTAAGACAGGGCGCGGACTATGGCTACACCTTC
15	NA	NA	TRBV7-3	TRBJ1-2	CASSLTPGAPYGYTF	TGTGCCAGCAGCTTAACTCCGGGGGCTCCCTATGGCTACACCTTC